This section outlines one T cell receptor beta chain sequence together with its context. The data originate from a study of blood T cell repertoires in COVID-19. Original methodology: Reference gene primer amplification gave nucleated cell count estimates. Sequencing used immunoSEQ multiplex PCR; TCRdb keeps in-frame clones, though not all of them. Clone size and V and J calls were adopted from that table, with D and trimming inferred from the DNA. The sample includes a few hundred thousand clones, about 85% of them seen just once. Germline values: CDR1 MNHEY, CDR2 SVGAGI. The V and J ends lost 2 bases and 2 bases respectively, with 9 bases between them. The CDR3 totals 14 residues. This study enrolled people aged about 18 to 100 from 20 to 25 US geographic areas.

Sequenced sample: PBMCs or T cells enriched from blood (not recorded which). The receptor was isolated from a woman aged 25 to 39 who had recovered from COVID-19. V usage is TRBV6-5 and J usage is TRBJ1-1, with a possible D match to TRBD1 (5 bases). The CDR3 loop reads CASSYVDTNTEAFF. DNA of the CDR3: TGTGCCAGCAGTTACGTGGACACAAACACTGAAGCTTTCTTT.